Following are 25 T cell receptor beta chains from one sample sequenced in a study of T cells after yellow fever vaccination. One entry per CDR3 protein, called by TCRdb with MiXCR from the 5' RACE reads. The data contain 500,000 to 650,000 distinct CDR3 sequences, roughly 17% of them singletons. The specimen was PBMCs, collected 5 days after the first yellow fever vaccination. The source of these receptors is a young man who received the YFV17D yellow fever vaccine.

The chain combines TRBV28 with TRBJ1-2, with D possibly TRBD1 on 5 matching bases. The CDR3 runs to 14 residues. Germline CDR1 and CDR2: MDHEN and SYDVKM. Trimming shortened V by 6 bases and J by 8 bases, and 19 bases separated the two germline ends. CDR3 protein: CASSLSPGTWGYTF. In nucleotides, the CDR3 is TGTGCCAGCAGCTTAAGCCCCGGGACCTGGGGCTACACCTTC.

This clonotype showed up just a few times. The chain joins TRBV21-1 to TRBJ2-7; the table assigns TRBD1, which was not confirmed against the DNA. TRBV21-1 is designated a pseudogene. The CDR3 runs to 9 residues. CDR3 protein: CAKTGEQYV. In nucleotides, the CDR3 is TGTGCCAAAACAGGCGAGCAGTACGTC.

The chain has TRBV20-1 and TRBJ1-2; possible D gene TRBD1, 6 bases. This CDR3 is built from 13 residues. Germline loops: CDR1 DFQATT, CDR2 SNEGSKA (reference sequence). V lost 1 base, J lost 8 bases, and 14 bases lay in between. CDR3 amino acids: CSARVTGRGGYTF. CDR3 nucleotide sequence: TGCAGTGCTAGAGTAACAGGGAGGGGAGGCTACACCTTC.

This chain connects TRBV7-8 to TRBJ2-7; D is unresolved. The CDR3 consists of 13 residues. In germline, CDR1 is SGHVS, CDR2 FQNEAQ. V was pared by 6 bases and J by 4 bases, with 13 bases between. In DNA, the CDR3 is TGTGCCAGCAGGGCCTCCGGAAGGTACGAGCAGTACTTC. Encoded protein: CASRASGRYEQYF.

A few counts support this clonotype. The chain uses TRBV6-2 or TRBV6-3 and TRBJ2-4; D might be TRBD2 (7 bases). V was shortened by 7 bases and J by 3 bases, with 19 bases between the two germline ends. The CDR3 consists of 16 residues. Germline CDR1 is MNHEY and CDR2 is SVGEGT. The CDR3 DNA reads TGTGCCAGCATGGATCGGGGGGCAGAGGACAAAAACATTCAGTACTTC. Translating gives CASMDRGAEDKNIQYF.

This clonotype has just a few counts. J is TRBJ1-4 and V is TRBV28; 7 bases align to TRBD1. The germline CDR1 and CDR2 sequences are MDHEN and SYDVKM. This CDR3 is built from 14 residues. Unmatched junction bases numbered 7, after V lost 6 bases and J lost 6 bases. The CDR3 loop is CASSWDSSDEKLFF. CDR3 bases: TGTGCCAGCAGCTGGGACAGTTCAGATGAAAAACTGTTTTTT. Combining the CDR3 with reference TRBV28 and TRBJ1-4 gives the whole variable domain DVKVTQSSRYLVKRTGEKVFLECVQDMDHENMFWYRQDPGLGLRLIYFSYDVKMKEKGDIPEGYSVSREKKERFSLILESASTNQTSMYLCASSWDSSDEKLFFGSGTQLSVL.

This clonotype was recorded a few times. CDR3 sequence: CASSLAGQLNIQYF. The CDR3 DNA sequence: TGTGCCAGCAGCTTGGCGGGACAGCTAAACATTCAGTACTTC. The rearrangement joins TRBV7-8 to TRBJ2-4, with a weak D call TRBD1 (7 bases). Trimming took 3 bases from V and 6 from J, leaving 12 bases between them. Germline CDR1 reads SGHVS; CDR2 reads FQNEAQ. The CDR3 contains 14 residues.

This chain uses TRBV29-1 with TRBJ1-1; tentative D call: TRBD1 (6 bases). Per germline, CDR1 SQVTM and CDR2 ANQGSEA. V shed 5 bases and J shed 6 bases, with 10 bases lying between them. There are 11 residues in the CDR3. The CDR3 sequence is CSVSQGSEAFF. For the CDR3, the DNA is TGCAGCGTTTCACAGGGATCTGAAGCTTTCTTT.

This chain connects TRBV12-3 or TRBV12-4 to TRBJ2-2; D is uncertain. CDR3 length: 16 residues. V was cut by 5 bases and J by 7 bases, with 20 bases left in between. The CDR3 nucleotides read TGTGCCAGCAGTCCGCAAAACCACGCTAGAGGCGGGGAGCTGTTTTTT. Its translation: CASSPQNHARGGELFF.

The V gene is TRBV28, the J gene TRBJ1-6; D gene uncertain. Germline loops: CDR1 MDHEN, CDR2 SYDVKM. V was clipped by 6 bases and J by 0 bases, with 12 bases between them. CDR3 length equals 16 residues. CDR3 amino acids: CASSYAGSSYNSPLHF. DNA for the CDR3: TGTGCCAGCAGCTATGCAGGCAGCTCCTATAATTCACCCCTCCACTTT.

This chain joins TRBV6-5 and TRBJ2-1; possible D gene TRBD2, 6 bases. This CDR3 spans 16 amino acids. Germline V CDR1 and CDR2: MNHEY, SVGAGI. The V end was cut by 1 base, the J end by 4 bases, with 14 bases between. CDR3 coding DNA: TGTGCCAGCAGTTACTACGGGGGATTTCCATACAATGAGCAGTTCTTC. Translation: CASSYYGGFPYNEQFF.

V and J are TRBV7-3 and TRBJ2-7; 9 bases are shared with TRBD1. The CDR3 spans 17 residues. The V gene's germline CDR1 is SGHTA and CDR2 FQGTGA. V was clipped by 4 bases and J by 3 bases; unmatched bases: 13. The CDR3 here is CASSSDWTGADFYEQYV. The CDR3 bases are TGTGCCAGCAGCTCTGACTGGACAGGGGCGGATTTCTACGAGCAGTACGTC.

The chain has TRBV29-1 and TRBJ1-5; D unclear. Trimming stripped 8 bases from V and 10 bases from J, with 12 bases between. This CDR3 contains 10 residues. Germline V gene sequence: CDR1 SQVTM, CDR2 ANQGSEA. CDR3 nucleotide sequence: TGCAGCCCTGAAGGAAGACCCCAGCATTTT. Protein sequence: CSPEGRPQHF.

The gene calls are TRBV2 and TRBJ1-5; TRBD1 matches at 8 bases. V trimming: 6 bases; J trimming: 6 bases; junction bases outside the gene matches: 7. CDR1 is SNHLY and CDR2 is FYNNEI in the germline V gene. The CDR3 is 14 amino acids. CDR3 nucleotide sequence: TGTGCCAGCAGCGTTACAGGGGGAGGTCAGCCCCAGCATTTT. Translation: CASSVTGGGQPQHF.

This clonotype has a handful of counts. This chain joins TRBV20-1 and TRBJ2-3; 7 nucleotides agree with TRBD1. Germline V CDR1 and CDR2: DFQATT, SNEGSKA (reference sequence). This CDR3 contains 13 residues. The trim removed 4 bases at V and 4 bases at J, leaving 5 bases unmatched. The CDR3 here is CSATDRVPDTQYF. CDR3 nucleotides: TGCAGTGCTACAGACAGGGTCCCAGATACGCAGTATTTT.

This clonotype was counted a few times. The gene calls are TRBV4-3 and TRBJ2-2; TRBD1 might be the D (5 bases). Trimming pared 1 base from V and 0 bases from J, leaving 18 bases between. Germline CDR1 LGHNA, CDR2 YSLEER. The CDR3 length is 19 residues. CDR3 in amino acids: CASSQVGFQRRANTGELFF. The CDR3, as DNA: TGCGCCAGCAGCCAAGTGGGTTTCCAGCGCAGGGCGAACACCGGGGAGCTGTTTTTT.

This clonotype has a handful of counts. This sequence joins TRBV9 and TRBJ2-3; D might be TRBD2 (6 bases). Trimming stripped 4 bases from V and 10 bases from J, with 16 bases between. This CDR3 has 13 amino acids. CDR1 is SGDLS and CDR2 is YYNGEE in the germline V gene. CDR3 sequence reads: CASSSGWASAQYF. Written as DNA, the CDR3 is TGTGCCAGCAGCAGCGGTTGGGCTAGCGCGCAGTATTTT.

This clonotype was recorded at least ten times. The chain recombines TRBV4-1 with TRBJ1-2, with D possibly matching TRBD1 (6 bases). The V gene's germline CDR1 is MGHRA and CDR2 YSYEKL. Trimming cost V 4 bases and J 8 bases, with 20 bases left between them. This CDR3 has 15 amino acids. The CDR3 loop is CASSRSPQGGSGYTF. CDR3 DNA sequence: TGCGCCAGCAGCCGCTCCCCACAGGGAGGGAGCGGCTACACCTTC.

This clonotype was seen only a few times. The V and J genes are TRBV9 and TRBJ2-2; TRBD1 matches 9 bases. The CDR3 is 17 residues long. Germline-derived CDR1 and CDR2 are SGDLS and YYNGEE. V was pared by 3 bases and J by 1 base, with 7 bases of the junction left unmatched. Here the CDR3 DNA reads TGTGCCAGCAGCGAGAGGGGGACAGGGTGGAACACCGGGGAGCTGTTTTTT. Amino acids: CASSERGTGWNTGELFF.

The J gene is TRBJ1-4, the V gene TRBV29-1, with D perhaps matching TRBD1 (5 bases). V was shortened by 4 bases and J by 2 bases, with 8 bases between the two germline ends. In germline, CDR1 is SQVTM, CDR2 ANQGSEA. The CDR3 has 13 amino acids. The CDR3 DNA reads TGCAGCGTTGTAAGGGGTACTAATGAAAAACTGTTTTTT. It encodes CSVVRGTNEKLFF.

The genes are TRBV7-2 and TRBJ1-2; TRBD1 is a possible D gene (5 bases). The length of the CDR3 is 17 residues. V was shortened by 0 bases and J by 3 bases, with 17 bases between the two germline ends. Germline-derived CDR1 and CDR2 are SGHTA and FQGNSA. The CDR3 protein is CASSLAGDERFHYGYTF. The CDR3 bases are TGTGCCAGCAGCTTAGCAGGGGACGAGAGATTTCACTATGGCTACACCTTC.

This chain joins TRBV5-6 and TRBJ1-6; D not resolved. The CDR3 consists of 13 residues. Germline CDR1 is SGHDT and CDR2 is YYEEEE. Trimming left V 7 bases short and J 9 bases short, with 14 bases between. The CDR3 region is CASGLNRISPLHF. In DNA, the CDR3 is TGTGCCAGCGGATTGAACAGAATTTCACCCCTCCACTTT.

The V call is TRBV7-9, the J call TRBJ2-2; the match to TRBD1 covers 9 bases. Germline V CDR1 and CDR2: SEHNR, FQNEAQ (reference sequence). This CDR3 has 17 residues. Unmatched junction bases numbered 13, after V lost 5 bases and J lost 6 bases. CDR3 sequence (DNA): TGTGCCAGCAGCCCGGGACAGGGCGAATTAAGGGCCGGGGAGCTGTTTTTT. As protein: CASSPGQGELRAGELFF.

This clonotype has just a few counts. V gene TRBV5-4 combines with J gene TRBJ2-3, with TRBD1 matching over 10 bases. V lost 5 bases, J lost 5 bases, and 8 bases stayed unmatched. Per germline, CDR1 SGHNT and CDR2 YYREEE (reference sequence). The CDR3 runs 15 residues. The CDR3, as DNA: TGTGCCAGCAGTAATGACAGGGGGCTCAAAGATACGCAGTATTTT. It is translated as CASSNDRGLKDTQYF.

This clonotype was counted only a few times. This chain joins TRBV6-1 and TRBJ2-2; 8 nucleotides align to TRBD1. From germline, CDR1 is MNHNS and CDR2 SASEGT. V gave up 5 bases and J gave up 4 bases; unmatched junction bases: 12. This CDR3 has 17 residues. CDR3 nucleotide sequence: TGTGCCAGCAGTCCCCAGGCCGGGACAGGAGGCACCGGGGAGCTGTTTTTT. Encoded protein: CASSPQAGTGGTGELFF.